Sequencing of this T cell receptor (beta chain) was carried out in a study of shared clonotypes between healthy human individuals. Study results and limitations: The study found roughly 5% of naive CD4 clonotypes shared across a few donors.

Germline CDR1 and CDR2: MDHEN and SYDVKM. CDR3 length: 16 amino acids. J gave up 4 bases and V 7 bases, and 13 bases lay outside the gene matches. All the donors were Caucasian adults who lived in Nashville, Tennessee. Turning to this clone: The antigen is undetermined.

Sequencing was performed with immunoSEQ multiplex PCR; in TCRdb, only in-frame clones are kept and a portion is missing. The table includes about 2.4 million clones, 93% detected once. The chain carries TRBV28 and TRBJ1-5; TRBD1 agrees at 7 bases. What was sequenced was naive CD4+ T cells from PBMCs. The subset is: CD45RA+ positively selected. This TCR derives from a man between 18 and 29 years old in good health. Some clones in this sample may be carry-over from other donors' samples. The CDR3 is CASTQGGDPANQPQHF. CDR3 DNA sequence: TGTGCCAGCACCCAGGGGGGCGACCCGGCGAATCAGCCCCAGCATTTT.